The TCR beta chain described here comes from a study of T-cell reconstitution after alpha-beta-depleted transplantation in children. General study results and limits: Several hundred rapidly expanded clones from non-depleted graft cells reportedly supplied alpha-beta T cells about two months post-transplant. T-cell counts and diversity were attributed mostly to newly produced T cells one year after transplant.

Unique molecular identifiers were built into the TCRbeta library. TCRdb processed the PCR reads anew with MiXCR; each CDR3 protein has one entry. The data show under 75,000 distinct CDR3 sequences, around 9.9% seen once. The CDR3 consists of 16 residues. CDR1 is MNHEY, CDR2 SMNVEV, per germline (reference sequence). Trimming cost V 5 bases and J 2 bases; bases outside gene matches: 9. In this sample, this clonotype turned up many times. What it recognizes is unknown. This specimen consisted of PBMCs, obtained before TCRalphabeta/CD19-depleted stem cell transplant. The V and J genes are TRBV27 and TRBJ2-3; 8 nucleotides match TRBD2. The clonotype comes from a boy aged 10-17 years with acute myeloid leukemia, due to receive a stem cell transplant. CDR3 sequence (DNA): TGTGCCAGCAGTCGAACTAGCGGATCTTTCACAGATACGCAGTATTTT. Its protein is CASSRTSGSFTDTQYF.